The rows below give T cell receptor beta chains drawn from one sample of a study of T cells in Graves' hyperthyroidism and ophthalmopathy. A single record per CDR3 protein comes from TCRdb applying MiXCR to the multiplex PCR reads. The sample yields approximately 480,000 distinct CDR3 sequences, less than 25% seen once. The sequenced material came from blood. Source of these receptors: a man in his late teens or twenties with Graves' hyperthyroidism. The conserved cysteine and the conserved F or W are not part of the CDR3 here.

V,CDR3
TRBV24-1,ATSGRSGSGYT
TRBV30,AWSIQGLYEQY
TRBV5-6,ASSLVGDEKLF
TRBV6-1,ASRLTSVQETQY
TRBV7-6,ASSWGGIYEQC
TRBV12-3/TRBV12-4,ASSPTATGELF
TRBV6-1,ASSEWGTAVNQPQH
TRBV6-1,ASSPQTGSVYEQY
TRBV6-2/TRBV6-3,ASSYLRRSSGRGEDEQY
TRBV6-1,ASSPERPEGNEQY
TRBV28,ASLVAGGAYGTQY
TRBV4-1,ASSQDPWRGFNQPQH
TRBV9,ASSAGTVTLEQY
TRBV20-1,SALINGANVLT
TRBV11-2,ASSLKGARMNTEAF
TRBV27,ASIGWGREGEAF
TRBV11-2,ASSLVLKREQY
TRBV29-1,SVAETESSPLH
TRBV6-5,ASSYGGGNYGYT
TRBV9,ASSVTGVGTEAF
TRBV6-1,ASSETEETQY
TRBV9,ASSAVDWDTGELF
TRBV19,ASRNGGTEAF
TRBV2,ASSEGMVLYGYT
TRBV29-1,SVEAGFYEQY
TRBV20-1,SAKAEGGDQPQH